What follows are 6 T cell receptor beta chains derived from one specimen sequenced in a study of T-cell memory formation after mild COVID-19. TCRdb processed the 5' RACE reads anew with MiXCR; each CDR3 protein has one entry. The data show some 120,000 distinct CDR3 sequences, with roughly 15% seen just once and approximately 15% held by the top ten. Material for sequencing was PBMCs or a T cell subset sorted from them (not recorded which). The receptors originated from an adult woman who had mild COVID-19 (a few samples of this study predate the infection). Cell type and time point are not known.

This clonotype came up a few times. The genes are TRBV5-1 and TRBJ1-2; 8 nucleotides agree with TRBD1. The J segment lost 4 bases and the V segment lost 6 bases, leaving 11 bases of the junction unmatched. CDR1 and CDR2 from the germline V gene are SGHRS and YFSETQ. The CDR3 runs to 15 residues. The CDR3: CASKLGTGGFYGYTF. CDR3 nucleotide sequence: TGCGCCAGCAAGCTTGGGACAGGAGGGTTCTATGGCTACACCTTC.

This clonotype was found a few times. This chain uses TRBV7-9 with TRBJ2-1, with D unclear. Germline CDR1 and CDR2: SEHNR and FQNEAQ (reference sequence). The CDR3 contains 16 residues. V lost 3 bases to trimming and J lost 5 bases, with 17 bases between them. CDR3 sequence (DNA): TGTGCCAGCAGCTTCAGCCCCGGACGGAGTAACAATGAGCAGTTCTTC. Its translation: CASSFSPGRSNNEQFF.

The chain combines TRBV11-2 with TRBJ2-7; D is possibly TRBD2 (6 bases). Germline CDR1 SGHAT, CDR2 FQNNGV. The CDR3 covers 11 residues. Trimming removed 4 bases at V and 5 bases at J, with 6 bases between. The CDR3 here is CASSSGDEQYF. The CDR3 DNA is TGTGCCAGCAGCTCGGGAGACGAGCAGTACTTC.

The genes are TRBV12-3 or TRBV12-4 and TRBJ1-5; TRBD1 is a possible D gene (5 bases). Trimming removed 8 bases at V and 7 bases at J, with 18 bases between. The CDR3 is 14 residues long. CDR3 coding DNA: TGTGCCAGCGCACCCCAGGGAATCCGGCAGCCCCAGCATTTT. It specifies CASAPQGIRQPQHF.

Details on this clonotype: Its ends do not fully match the called genes, so a read error is possible. This sequence joins TRBV4-1 and TRBJ2-7; D is possibly TRBD2 (5 bases). Germline V gene data show CDR1 as MGHRA and CDR2 as YSYEKL. The CDR3 sequence is 15 residues long. CDR3 sequence reads: CASSQGGPATYEKYF. CDR3 DNA: TGCGCCAGCAGCCAAGGAGGGCCCGCAACCTACGAGAAGTACTTC.

The chain combines TRBV29-1 with TRBJ2-5, with D perhaps TRBD2 (5 bases). The CDR3 is made up of 13 amino acids. Germline CDR1 and CDR2: SQVTM and ANQGSEA. The V end was cut by 3 bases, the J end by 3 bases, with 11 bases between. CDR3 residues: CSVDGWEKETQYF. The CDR3 DNA sequence: TGCAGCGTTGATGGGTGGGAGAAAGAGACCCAGTACTTC.